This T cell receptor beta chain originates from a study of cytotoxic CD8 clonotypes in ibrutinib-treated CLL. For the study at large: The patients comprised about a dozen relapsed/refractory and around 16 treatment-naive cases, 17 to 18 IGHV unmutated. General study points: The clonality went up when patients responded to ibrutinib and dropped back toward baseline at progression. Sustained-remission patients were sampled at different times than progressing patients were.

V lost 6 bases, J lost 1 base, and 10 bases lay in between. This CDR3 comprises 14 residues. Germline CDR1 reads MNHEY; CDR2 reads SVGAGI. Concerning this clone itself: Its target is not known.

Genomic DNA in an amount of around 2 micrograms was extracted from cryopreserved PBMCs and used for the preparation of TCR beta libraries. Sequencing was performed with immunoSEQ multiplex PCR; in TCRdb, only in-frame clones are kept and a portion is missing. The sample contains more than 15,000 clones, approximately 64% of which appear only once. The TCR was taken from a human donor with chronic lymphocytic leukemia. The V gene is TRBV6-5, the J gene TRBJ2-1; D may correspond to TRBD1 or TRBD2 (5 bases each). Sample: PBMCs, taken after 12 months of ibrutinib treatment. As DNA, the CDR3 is TGTGCCAGCAGAGGGACGGGTTCCTACAATGAGCAGTTCTTC. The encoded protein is CASRGTGSYNEQFF.